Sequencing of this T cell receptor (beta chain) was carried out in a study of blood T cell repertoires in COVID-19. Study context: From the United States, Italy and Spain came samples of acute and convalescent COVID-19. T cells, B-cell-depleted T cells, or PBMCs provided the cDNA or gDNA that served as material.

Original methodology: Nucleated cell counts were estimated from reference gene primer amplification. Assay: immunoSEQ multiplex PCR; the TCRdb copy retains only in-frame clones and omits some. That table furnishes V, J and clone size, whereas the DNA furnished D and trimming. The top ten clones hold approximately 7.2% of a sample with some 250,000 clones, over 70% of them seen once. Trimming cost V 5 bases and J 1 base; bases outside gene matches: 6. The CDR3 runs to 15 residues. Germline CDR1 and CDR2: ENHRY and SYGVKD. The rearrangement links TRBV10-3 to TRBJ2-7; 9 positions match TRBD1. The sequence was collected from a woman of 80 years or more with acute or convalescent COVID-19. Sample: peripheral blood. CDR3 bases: TGTGCCATCAGTTCCGGGACAGGGCTGTCCTACGAGCAGTACTTC. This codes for CAISSGTGLSYEQYF.